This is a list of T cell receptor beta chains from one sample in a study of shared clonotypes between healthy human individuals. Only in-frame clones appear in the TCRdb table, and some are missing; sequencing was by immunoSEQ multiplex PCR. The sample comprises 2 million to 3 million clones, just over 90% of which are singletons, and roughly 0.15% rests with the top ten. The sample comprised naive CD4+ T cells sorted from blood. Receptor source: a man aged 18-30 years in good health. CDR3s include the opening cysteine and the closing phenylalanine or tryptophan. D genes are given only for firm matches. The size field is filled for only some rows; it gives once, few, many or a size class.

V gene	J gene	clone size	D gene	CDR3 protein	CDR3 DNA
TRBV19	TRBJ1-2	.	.	CASSIGQLYGYTF	TGTGCCAGTAGTATCGGGCAGCTATATGGCTACACCTTC
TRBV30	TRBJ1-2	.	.	CAWRDRVDYGYTF	TGTGCCTGGAGGGACAGAGTTGACTATGGCTACACCTTC
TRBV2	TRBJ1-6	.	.	CAGQTSYNSPLHF	TGTGCCGGGCAAACGTCCTATAATTCACCCCTCCACTTT
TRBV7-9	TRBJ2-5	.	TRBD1	CASSLIRGRETQYF	TGTGCCAGCAGCTTAATAAGGGGGCGGGAGACCCAGTACTTC
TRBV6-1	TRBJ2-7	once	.	CASREPGLSSYEQYF	TGTGCCAGCAGAGAGCCGGGACTGAGCTCCTACGAGCAGTACTTC
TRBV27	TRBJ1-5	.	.	CASSPLGHLNQPQHF	TGTGCCAGCAGTCCACTGGGACATCTTAATCAGCCCCAGCATTTT
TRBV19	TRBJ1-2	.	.	CASLNRLDYGYTF	TGTGCCAGTCTAAACAGGTTGGACTATGGCTACACCTTC
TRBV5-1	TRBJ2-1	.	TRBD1	CASSLSPGQGYNEQFF	TGCGCCAGCAGCTTGAGTCCGGGACAGGGCTACAATGAGCAGTTCTTC
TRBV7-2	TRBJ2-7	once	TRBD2	CASSTRGGFEQYF	TGTGCCAGCAGCACCCGGGGGGGGTTCGAGCAGTACTTC
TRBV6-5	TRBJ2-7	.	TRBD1	CASSYRDRPQGEQYF	TGTGCCAGCAGTTACAGGGACAGGCCCCAAGGCGAGCAGTACTTC
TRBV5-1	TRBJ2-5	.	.	CASSSRTEGTQYF	TGCGCCAGCAGCTCACGGACAGAGGGGACCCAGTACTTC
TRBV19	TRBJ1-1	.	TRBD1	CASSIYDRATEAFF	TGTGCCAGTAGTATTTACGACAGGGCCACTGAAGCTTTCTTT
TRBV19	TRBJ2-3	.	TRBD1	CASSIPQDRTDTQYF	TGTGCCAGTAGTATTCCCCAGGACAGGACAGATACGCAGTATTTT
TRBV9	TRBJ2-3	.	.	CASSVWSEADTQYF	TGTGCCAGCAGCGTATGGTCCGAAGCAGATACGCAGTATTTT
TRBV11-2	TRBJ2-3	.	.	CASSFKLRPINTDTQYF	TGTGCCAGCAGTTTCAAACTGCGACCAATAAACACAGATACGCAGTATTTT
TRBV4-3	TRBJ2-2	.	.	CASSLFFQSTGELFF	TGCGCCAGCAGCCTCTTTTTCCAGTCCACCGGGGAGCTGTTTTTT
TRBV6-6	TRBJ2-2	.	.	CASSDGQNTGELFF	TGTGCCAGCAGTGACGGACAGAACACCGGGGAGCTGTTTTTT
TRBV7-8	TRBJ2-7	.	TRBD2	CASSWRGLGEQYF	TGTGCCAGCAGCTGGCGGGGGTTGGGCGAGCAGTACTTC
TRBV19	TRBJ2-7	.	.	CASSIRTETYEQYF	TGTGCCAGTAGTATCCGGACAGAAACCTACGAGCAGTACTTC
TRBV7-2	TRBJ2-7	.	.	CASSLARYEQYF	TGTGCCAGCAGCTTAGCGCGGTACGAGCAGTACTTC
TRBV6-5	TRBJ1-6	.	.	CASTPGRTNSPLHF	TGTGCCAGTACTCCGGGACGGACAAATTCACCCCTCCACTTT
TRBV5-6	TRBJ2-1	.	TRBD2	CASSSVSGGGRYNEQFF	TGTGCCAGCAGCTCCGTGTCCGGGGGAGGGCGCTACAATGAGCAGTTCTTC
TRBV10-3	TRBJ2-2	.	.	CAIRGTATGELFF	TGTGCCATCCGCGGGACTGCAACCGGGGAGCTGTTTTTT
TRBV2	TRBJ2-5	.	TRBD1	CASSGTGGGEQYF	TGTGCCAGCAGCGGAACAGGGGGCGGAGAGCAGTACTTC
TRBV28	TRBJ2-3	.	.	CASSRRDTQYF	TGTGCCAGCAGCCGAAGAGATACGCAGTATTTT
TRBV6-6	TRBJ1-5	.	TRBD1	CASSRDSSNQPQHF	TGTGCCAGCAGCCGGGACAGTAGCAATCAGCCCCAGCATTTT
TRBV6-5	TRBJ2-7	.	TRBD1	CASSPPGQGLEQYF	TGTGCCAGCAGTCCCCCGGGACAGGGTCTCGAGCAGTACTTC
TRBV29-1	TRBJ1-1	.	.	CSCDGTTEAFF	TGCAGCTGTGACGGTACCACTGAAGCTTTCTTT
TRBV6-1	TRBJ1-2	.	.	CASRSLGGDYGYTF	TGTGCCAGCAGATCTCTGGGGGGGGACTATGGCTACACCTTC
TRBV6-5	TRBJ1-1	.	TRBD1	CASRRWTGGTEAFF	TGTGCCAGCAGGCGCTGGACAGGGGGCACTGAAGCTTTCTTT
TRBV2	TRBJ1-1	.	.	CASSENSKAFF	TGTGCCAGCAGTGAAAACTCAAAGGCTTTCTTT
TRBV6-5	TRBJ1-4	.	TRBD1	CASSSLDRAEKLFF	TGTGCCAGCAGCTCCCTGGACAGGGCTGAAAAACTGTTTTTT
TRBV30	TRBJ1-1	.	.	CAWSPLGPEAFF	TGTGCCTGGAGCCCCTTAGGGCCTGAAGCTTTCTTT
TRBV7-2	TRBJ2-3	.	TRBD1	CASSPRGTGGTDTQYF	TGTGCCAGCAGCCCACGGGGGACAGGGGGCACAGATACGCAGTATTTT
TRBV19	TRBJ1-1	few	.	CASSTTPNTEAFF	TGTGCCAGTAGTACGACTCCCAACACTGAAGCTTTCTTT
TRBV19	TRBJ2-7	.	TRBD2	CASNQRAGNDEQYF	TGTGCCAGTAATCAGCGAGCGGGAAACGACGAGCAGTACTTC
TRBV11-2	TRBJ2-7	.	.	CASSSMIPPYEQYF	TGTGCCAGCAGCTCCATGATACCCCCCTACGAGCAGTACTTC
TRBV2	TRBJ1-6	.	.	CASSPEGRNSPLHF	TGTGCCAGTAGTCCCGAGGGCCGGAATTCACCCCTCCACTTT
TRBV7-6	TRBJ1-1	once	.	CASSLFPGNTEAFF	TGTGCCAGCAGCTTATTTCCAGGGAACACTGAAGCTTTCTTT
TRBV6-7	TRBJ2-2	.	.	CASSYDGVVIANTGELFF	TGTGCCAGCAGTTACGACGGGGTTGTCATCGCAAACACCGGGGAGCTGTTTTTT
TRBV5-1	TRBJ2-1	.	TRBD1	CASSLGRGRDYEQFF	TGCGCCAGCAGCTTGGGCAGGGGGCGAGATTATGAGCAGTTCTTC
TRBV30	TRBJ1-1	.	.	CALTTRRAAFF	TGTGCCTTGACCACGCGCAGGGCGGCTTTCTTT